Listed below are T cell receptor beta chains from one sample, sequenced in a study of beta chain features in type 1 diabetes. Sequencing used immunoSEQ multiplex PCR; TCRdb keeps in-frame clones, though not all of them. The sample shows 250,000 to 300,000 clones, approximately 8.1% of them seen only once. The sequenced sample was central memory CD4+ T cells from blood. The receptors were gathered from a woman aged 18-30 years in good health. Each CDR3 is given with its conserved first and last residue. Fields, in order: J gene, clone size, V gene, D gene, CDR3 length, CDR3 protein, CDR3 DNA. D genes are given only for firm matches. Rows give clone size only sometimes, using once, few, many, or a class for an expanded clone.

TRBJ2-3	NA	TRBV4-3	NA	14	CASSQDAYTDTQYF	TGCGCCAGCAGCCAAGACGCTTACACAGATACGCAGTATTTT
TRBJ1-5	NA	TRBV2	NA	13	CASSENRDQPQHF	TGTGCCAGCAGTGAGAACAGGGATCAGCCCCAGCATTTT
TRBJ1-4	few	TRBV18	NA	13	CASSPMGNEKLFF	TGTGCCAGCTCACCGATGGGCAATGAAAAACTGTTTTTT
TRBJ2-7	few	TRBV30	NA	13	CAWSVGARYEQYF	TGTGCCTGGAGTGTAGGGGCACGCTACGAGCAGTACTTC
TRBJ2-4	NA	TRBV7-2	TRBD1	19	CASSLISNRDRSSKNIQYF	TGTGCCAGCAGCTTAATTTCAAATCGGGACAGGAGTTCCAAAAACATTCAGTACTTC
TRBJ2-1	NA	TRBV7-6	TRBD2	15	CASTQLAVEGNEQFF	TGTGCCAGCACCCAACTAGCGGTAGAGGGTAATGAGCAGTTCTTC
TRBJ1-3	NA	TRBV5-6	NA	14	CASSLWQARNTIYF	TGTGCCAGCAGCTTGTGGCAGGCACGAAACACCATATATTTT
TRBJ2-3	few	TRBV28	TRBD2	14	CASKTSRDTDTQYF	TGTGCCAGCAAGACTAGCCGCGACACAGATACGCAGTATTTT
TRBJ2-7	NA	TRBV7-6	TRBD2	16	CASSPIPGEGLYEQYF	TGTGCCAGCAGCCCCATACCGGGGGAGGGTCTGTACGAGCAGTACTTC
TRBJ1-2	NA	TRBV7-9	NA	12	CASSLQREGYTF	TGTGCCAGCAGCTTACAAAGAGAAGGCTACACCTTC
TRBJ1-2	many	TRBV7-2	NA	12	CASSSRLGGYTF	TGTGCCAGCAGCTCCCGCTTAGGTGGCTACACCTTC
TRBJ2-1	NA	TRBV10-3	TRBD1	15	CAISEEQGHYNEQFF	TGTGCCATCAGTGAAGAACAGGGGCACTACAATGAGCAGTTCTTC
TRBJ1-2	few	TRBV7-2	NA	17	CASSLASGRGLGSGYTF	TGTGCCAGCAGCTTAGCGTCAGGCAGGGGCTTAGGGAGTGGCTACACCTTC
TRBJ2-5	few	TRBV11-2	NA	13	CASSPRTQETQYF	TGTGCCAGCAGCCCTAGAACCCAAGAGACCCAGTACTTC
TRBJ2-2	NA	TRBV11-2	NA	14	CASSLGINTGELFF	TGTGCCAGCAGCTTAGGAATTAACACCGGGGAGCTGTTTTTT
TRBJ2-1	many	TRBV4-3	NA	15	CASSPRALGDNEQFF	TGCGCCAGCAGCCCTAGGGCCCTTGGGGACAATGAGCAGTTCTTC
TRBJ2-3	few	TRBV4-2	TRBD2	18	CASSRRLAGGINTDTQYF	TGTGCCAGCAGCCGACGACTAGCGGGAGGGATAAACACAGATACGCAGTATTTT
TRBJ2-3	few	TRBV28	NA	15	CASSLRAPGTDTQYF	TGTGCCAGCAGTTTGAGGGCTCCAGGCACAGATACGCAGTATTTT
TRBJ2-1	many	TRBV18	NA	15	CASSRLSGTFSEQFF	TGTGCCAGCTCACGCCTCAGCGGTACTTTTAGTGAGCAGTTCTTC
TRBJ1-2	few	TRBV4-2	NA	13	CASSQDPAYGYTF	TGTGCCAGCAGCCAAGACCCGGCATATGGCTACACCTTC
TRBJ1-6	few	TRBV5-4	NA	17	CASSQESARARNSPLHF	TGTGCCAGCAGCCAAGAAAGTGCCCGGGCGCGAAATTCACCCCTCCACTTT
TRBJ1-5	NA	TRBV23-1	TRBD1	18	CASSQSARGQGSSQPQHF	TGCGCCAGCAGTCAATCGGCCCGGGGACAGGGGAGTAGTCAGCCCCAGCATTTT
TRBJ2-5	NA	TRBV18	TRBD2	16	CASSPGTSGGEETQYF	TGTGCCAGCTCACCCGGGACTAGCGGGGGAGAAGAGACCCAGTACTTC
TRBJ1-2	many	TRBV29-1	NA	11	CSVDAAYGYTF	TGCAGCGTTGACGCGGCCTATGGCTACACCTTC
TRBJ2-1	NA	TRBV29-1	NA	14	CSGGGENSYNEQFF	TGCAGCGGTGGAGGAGAGAACTCCTACAATGAGCAGTTCTTC
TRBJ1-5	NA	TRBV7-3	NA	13	CASSHTKGQPQHF	TGTGCCAGCAGTCACACGAAGGGGCAGCCCCAGCATTTT
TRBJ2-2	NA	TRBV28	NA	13	CAHRRTFTGELFF	TGTGCCCACCGGAGGACTTTCACCGGGGAGCTGTTTTTT
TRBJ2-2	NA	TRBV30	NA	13	CAWRWGMVGELFF	TGTGCCTGGAGGTGGGGGATGGTGGGGGAGCTGTTTTTT
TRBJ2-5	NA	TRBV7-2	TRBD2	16	CASSLALSGGQETQYF	TGTGCCAGCAGCTTAGCGCTCAGCGGGGGCCAAGAGACCCAGTACTTC
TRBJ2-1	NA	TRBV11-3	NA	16	CASSKRGMSSYNEQFF	TGTGCCAGCAGCAAGCGAGGGATGAGCTCCTACAATGAGCAGTTCTTC
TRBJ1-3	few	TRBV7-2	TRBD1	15	CASSFPTGSGNTIYF	TGTGCCAGCAGCTTCCCGACAGGGTCTGGAAACACCATATATTTT
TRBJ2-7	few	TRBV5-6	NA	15	CASSLGGRFAYEQYF	TGTGCCAGCAGCTTGGGTGGGAGATTCGCCTACGAGCAGTACTTC
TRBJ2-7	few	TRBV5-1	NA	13	CASSLETSYEQYF	TGCGCCAGCAGCTTGGAGACCTCCTACGAGCAGTACTTC
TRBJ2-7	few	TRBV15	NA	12	CATSRDSYEQYF	TGTGCCACCAGCAGGGACTCCTACGAGCAGTACTTC
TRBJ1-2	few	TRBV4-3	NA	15	CASSQNRVGGDGYTF	TGCGCCAGCAGCCAAAACCGGGTTGGAGGGGATGGCTACACCTTC
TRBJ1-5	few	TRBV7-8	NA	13	CASSSNSNQPQHF	TGTGCCAGCAGCTCCAATAGCAATCAGCCCCAGCATTTT
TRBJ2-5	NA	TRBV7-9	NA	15	CASSLALGLQETQYF	TGTGCCAGCAGCTTAGCGCTGGGGCTGCAAGAGACCCAGTACTTC